Listed below are T cell receptor beta chains from one sample, sequenced in a study of Graves' ophthalmopathy and Graves' hyperthyroidism. TCRdb passed the multiplex PCR reads through MiXCR, listing each CDR3 protein once. This table holds some 410,000 distinct CDR3 sequences, around 21% found once. The sequenced sample was peripheral blood. The receptors originated from a woman aged 18 to 35 with stable Graves' hyperthyroidism. CDR3s leave out the opening cysteine and the closing phenylalanine or tryptophan.

cdr3_aa,j_call,v_call
ASSLASTGYGHT,TRBJ1-2,TRBV7-9
ASIRRSGGTVNTEAF,TRBJ1-1,TRBV6-4
ATSRDPGSNQPQH,TRBJ1-5,TRBV15
AISESDGSGANVLT,TRBJ2-6,TRBV10-3
SAMDRGTYIQY,TRBJ2-4,TRBV20-1
ASKDGGQGPQH,TRBJ1-5,TRBV6-1
SVDLALDRGIQETQY,TRBJ2-5,TRBV29-1
ASGEGGYEQY,TRBJ2-7,TRBV6-1
ASKPGLAGETQY,TRBJ2-5,TRBV2
ASSIGWDRNIKY,TRBJ2-4,TRBV19
ATDAGGASTEQY,TRBJ2-7,TRBV2
ASSQGAYEQY,TRBJ2-7,TRBV28
ASSEAGRGYEQY,TRBJ2-7,TRBV2
ASRSYRAF,TRBJ1-1,TRBV28